The rows below give T cell receptor beta chains drawn from one sample of a study of cytotoxic CD8 clonotypes in ibrutinib-treated CLL. The data were produced by immunoSEQ multiplex PCR, yet TCRdb's version contains in-frame clones alone and is incomplete. The table has about 40,000 clones, about two thirds seen once; the top ten hold approximately 7.7%. Here the sequenced sample was PBMCs, taken at disease progression, from a patient treated with ibrutinib. The receptors here all came from a human donor with chronic lymphocytic leukemia. Both conserved end residues are part of each CDR3. Not all rows give a size; the values are once, few, many and, for expanded clones, a class.

J,V,size,CDR3
TRBJ2-2,TRBV11-3,.,CASSFSAWESTGELFF
TRBJ2-5,TRBV5-1,.,CASRGETGGLQETQYF
TRBJ2-7,TRBV4-1,.,CASSQSTGSTYEQYF
TRBJ2-7,TRBV11-3,.,CASSLVAVSYEQYF
TRBJ2-2,TRBV6-5,.,CASSYVSGYGELFF
TRBJ2-4,TRBV9,.,CASSVDLYENIQYF
TRBJ2-1,TRBV6-5,.,CASSYGSGALYNEQFF
TRBJ2-7,TRBV10-2,.,CASRGQGGRAKNEQYF
TRBJ1-4,TRBV30,.,CAWSVGVLNEKLFF
TRBJ2-6,TRBV11-2,.,CASSQTGSSGANVLTF
TRBJ2-1,TRBV7-3,once,CASSLMAGTGTYNEQFF
TRBJ2-2,TRBV9,.,CASSATLAGVNTGELFF
TRBJ2-7,TRBV7-3,.,CASSLGLAGEQYF
TRBJ2-2,TRBV6-1,.,CASSEGQNTGELFF
TRBJ1-1,TRBV19,.,CASRILANTEAFF
TRBJ2-3,TRBV6-6,.,CASSYSGFGAQDTQYF
TRBJ1-3,TRBV25-1,.,CASGAVSCGNTIYF
TRBJ2-5,TRBV19,.,CASGGRDYQETQYF
TRBJ1-2,TRBV6-1,.,CASSRQGADGYTF
TRBJ2-7,TRBV15,.,CATSRDRGPSEQYF
TRBJ2-1,TRBV27,few,CASSPSPGATYNEQFF
TRBJ2-7,TRBV7-8,.,CASSDTGVSYEQYF
TRBJ1-4,TRBV19,few,CASSIEEGVKDF
TRBJ2-3,TRBV4-1,.,CASSLGTSTDTQYF
TRBJ2-1,TRBV7-9,.,CASSSMTGSGTIKSAQFF
TRBJ1-2,TRBV9,.,CASSTSTRGGGYGYTF
TRBJ2-3,TRBV11-3,.,CASSNNPVAGRPDTQYF
TRBJ1-4,TRBV7-2,.,CASSLGDREGEKLFF
TRBJ1-2,TRBV19,.,CASSMQGGAYGYTF
TRBJ2-1,TRBV19,.,CASSMGQAIEQFF
TRBJ1-1,TRBV23-1,.,CASSQSTGTGF
TRBJ2-7,TRBV6-6,few,CASSFQGTHEQYF
TRBJ2-1,TRBV11-3,.,CASSLAGGRDEQFF
TRBJ2-4,TRBV9,few,CASSEEGRMKNIQYF
TRBJ2-7,TRBV11-2,.,CASSWLVSSYEQYF
TRBJ1-4,TRBV5-1,.,CASSGGPFTGQGPEKLFF
TRBJ1-3,TRBV2,.,CASNRQGTSGNTIYF
TRBJ2-5,TRBV7-8,.,CASSLDTGGPRTQYF
TRBJ2-1,TRBV30,.,CAQPAGGPVVHNEQFF
TRBJ2-4,TRBV2,.,CASSGTGGENIQYF
TRBJ1-4,TRBV9,.,CASSVDEGDGVKLFF
TRBJ1-5,TRBV7-3,.,CASSLDVEQPQHF
TRBJ2-3,TRBV4-3,few,CASSQEVQGDTQYF
TRBJ2-7,TRBV2,.,CASSQSRGEQYF
TRBJ1-2,TRBV10-3,once,CAISEGTNANYGYTF
TRBJ2-7,TRBV7-7,.,CASSLQAEGTEQYF
TRBJ2-1,TRBV7-6,.,CASSLSSNEQFF
TRBJ1-1,TRBV7-3,.,CASSKQGRGEPEAFF
TRBJ1-2,TRBV29-1,.,CSAAGAGGYTF
TRBJ2-3,TRBV6-5,once,CASSWTGVVTDTQYF
TRBJ2-5,TRBV4-2,once,CASSQDFPQTQETQYF
TRBJ1-1,TRBV28,.,CASSLGPSEAFF